What follows are 21 T cell receptor beta chains derived from one specimen sequenced in a study of T cells in localized non-small cell lung cancer (dated by TCRdb to about 2020). Library preparation was by the immunoSEQ multiplex PCR assay. Imported from immuneACCESS, the table was reduced by TCRdb to in-frame sequences with V and J called. These copies leave out some clones; in studies compared against another copy, an unresolved V gene accounts for under half, and the cause of the remainder is not known. The sample table contains about 19,000 clones; only one count was recorded for about 93% of them. The ten largest clones represent roughly 3.9% of the sample. The source was peripheral blood, collected before any cancer treatment. These receptors originate from an older male donor with stage I squamous cell lung carcinoma.

The chain recombines TRBV10-2 with TRBJ1-3; 9 nucleotides line up with TRBD1. V shed 2 bases and J 2 bases; nucleotides not matched to a gene: 1. This CDR3 spans 15 amino acids. Germline CDR1 and CDR2: WSHSY and SAAADI. The CDR3 region has the DNA TGCGCCAGCAGTGAGCGGACAGGGGCTGGAAACACCATATATTTT. Translating it yields CASSERTGAGNTIYF.

V usage is TRBV30 and J usage is TRBJ2-2; 7 nucleotides agree with TRBD2. CDR3 length equals 16 residues. Germline CDR1 GTSNPN, CDR2 SVGIG (reference sequence). Trimming cost V 3 bases and J 4 bases; bases outside gene matches: 11. The CDR3 spells CAWSKGAGWGTGELFF. DNA for the CDR3: TGTGCCTGGAGCAAGGGAGCGGGATGGGGCACCGGGGAGCTGTTTTTT.

This clone was counted only a few times. J is TRBJ2-1 and V is TRBV9; 12 bases are a match to TRBD2. The CDR3 runs 14 residues. Germline values: CDR1 SGDLS, CDR2 YYNGEE. J was trimmed by 5 bases and V by 5 bases; bases with no gene match: 2. CDR3: CASSLAGGDNEQFF. CDR3 bases: TGTGCCAGCAGTCTAGCGGGAGGGGACAATGAGCAGTTCTTC.

This clone was detected only once. This chain uses TRBV7-2 with TRBJ2-3; 8 bases are shared with TRBD2. The germline V gene has CDR1 SGHTA and CDR2 FQGNSA. The CDR3 totals 14 residues. The junction had 6 bases not matched to a gene; V was cut back by 10 bases and J by 0 bases. The CDR3 coding sequence is TGTGCCACCAGAGCGGGGGAAAGCACAGATACGCAGTATTTT. It is translated as CATRAGESTDTQYF.

The genes are TRBV5-5 and TRBJ2-7; D possibly matches TRBD1 or TRBD2 (5 bases each). Trimming removed 4 bases from V and 2 bases from J, with 16 bases in between. CDR1 is SGHKS, CDR2 YYEKEE, per germline (reference sequence). CDR3 size: 15 residues. The chain's CDR3 is CASSLQGLTAYEQYF. CDR3 coding DNA: TGTGCCAGCAGCCTGCAAGGACTGACAGCCTACGAGCAGTACTTC. Full variable domain (outside the CDR3, taken from reference TRBV5-5 and TRBJ2-7): DAGVTQSPTHLIKTRGQQVTLRCSPISGHKSVSWYQQVLGQGPQFIFQYYEKEERGRGNFPDRFSARQFPNYSSELNVNALLLGDSALYLCASSLQGLTAYEQYFGPGTRLTVT.

The chain recombines TRBV27 with TRBJ1-2; D unclear. This CDR3 is built from 13 residues. V dropped 4 bases and J dropped 2 bases, with 8 bases sitting between them. Germline lookup yields CDR1 MNHEY and CDR2 SMNVEV (reference sequence). The CDR3 protein is CASSSGSNYGYTF. Here the CDR3 DNA reads TGTGCCAGCAGTTCCGGCAGCAACTATGGCTACACCTTC.

The chain employs TRBV19 and TRBJ1-5, with D perhaps TRBD1 (5 bases). Germline V lookup: CDR1 LNHDA, CDR2 SQIVND (reference sequence). The V and J ends lost 6 bases and 5 bases respectively, with 17 bases between them. This CDR3 contains 15 residues. CDR3 coding DNA: TGTGCCAGTAGCCTCTCCAGGGTGGGGGATCAGCCCCAGCATTTT. This codes for CASSLSRVGDQPQHF.

The rearrangement joins TRBV7-2 to TRBJ2-5; 7 bases are shared with TRBD2. V was pared by 4 bases and J by 11 bases, with 16 bases of the junction left unmatched. CDR1 SGHTA and CDR2 FQGNSA come from the germline V gene. The CDR3 covers 15 residues. As DNA, the CDR3 is TGTGCCAGCAGCTCCCTGGCCGATAACGCGCGGGAGCAGTACTTC. Protein product: CASSSLADNAREQYF.

The rearrangement links TRBV29-1 to TRBJ2-1; maybe TRBD2 (5 bases). Trimming left V 8 bases short and J 0 bases short, with 11 bases between. Germline-derived CDR1 and CDR2 are SQVTM and ANQGSEA. This CDR3 has 13 amino acids. DNA for the CDR3: TGCAGCTCCCGGGAAGGCTCCTACAATGAGCAGTTCTTC. Translated, it gives CSSREGSYNEQFF.

The chain is built from TRBV28 and TRBJ1-1; D is unclear. With 8 bases removed from V and 4 bases from J, the gap between germline ends came to 8 bases. Germline V gene data show CDR1 as MDHEN and CDR2 as SYDVKM. CDR3 length equals 11 residues. This chain's CDR3 is CASGLGTEAFF. The CDR3 region has the DNA TGTGCCAGCGGCCTGGGCACTGAAGCTTTCTTT.

The genes are TRBV28 and TRBJ2-7; 9 bases are a match to TRBD2. The V gene end was trimmed by 4 bases and the J gene end by 3 bases; junction bases not matched to a gene: 10. Germline V CDR1 and CDR2: MDHEN, SYDVKM. The CDR3 length is 16 residues. The CDR3, as DNA: TGTGCCAGCAGTTCCAGCCTAGCGGGAACGTACTACGAGCAGTACTTC. As protein: CASSSSLAGTYYEQYF.

This sequence joins TRBV20-1 and TRBJ2-7, with TRBD2 matching 7 bases. CDR3 length: 11 amino acids. CDR1 and CDR2 (germline): DFQATT, SNEGSKA (reference sequence). The V and J ends lost 3 bases and 6 bases, in that order; junction bases with no gene match: 2. The CDR3 here is CSARGGSEQYF. The CDR3 DNA reads as TGCAGTGCTAGGGGCGGGAGCGAGCAGTACTTC.

V is TRBV4-2 and J is TRBJ2-2; 10 bases are shared with TRBD2. The length of the CDR3 is 16 residues. Germline CDR1 reads LGHNA; CDR2 reads YNFKEQ. The V and J ends lost 4 bases and 6 bases, in that order; junction bases with no gene match: 8. CDR3 protein: CASSRLAGEVPGELFF. Here the CDR3 DNA reads TGTGCCAGCAGCCGCCTAGCGGGAGAGGTCCCCGGGGAGCTGTTTTTT.

The CDR3 DNA sequence: TGTGCCACCAGCAGAGGGGACGGGCAGGTTGGATGGAACACCATATATTTT. Translation: CATSRGDGQVGWNTIYF. The chain uses TRBV15 and TRBJ1-3; tentatively, D is TRBD1 (5 bases). The CDR3 has 17 residues. With 1 base removed from V and 7 bases from J, the gap between germline ends came to 20 bases. Germline V gene lookup returns CDR1 LNHNV and CDR2 YYDKDF (reference sequence).

The chain is built from TRBV5-4 and TRBJ2-5, with a tentative D call TRBD2 (6 bases). Germline V gene data show CDR1 as SGHNT and CDR2 as YYREEE (reference sequence). The CDR3 extends over 15 amino acids. V lost 0 bases, J lost 4 bases, and 13 bases lay in between. CDR3 in amino acids: CASSLGGLAIETQYF. CDR3 in DNA: TGTGCCAGCAGCTTGGGGGGTCTAGCGATAGAGACCCAGTACTTC. Looking up the rest from reference TRBV5-4 and TRBJ2-5 gives the full variable domain: ETGVTQSPTHLIKTRGQQVTLRCSSQSGHNTVSWYQQALGQGPQFIFQYYREEENGRGNFPPRFSGLQFPNYSSELNVNALELDDSALYLCASSLGGLAIETQYFGPGTRLLVL.

V gene TRBV19 combines with J gene TRBJ2-5, with D possibly TRBD2 on 7 matching bases. The tail of the sequence fits TRBJ2-7 better, so the J call may be wrong. The V gene's germline CDR1 is LNHDA and CDR2 SQIVND (reference sequence). This CDR3 spans 16 amino acids. CDR3 protein: CASAPRGDTKSYEQYF. The CDR3 region has the DNA TGTGCCAGTGCCCCCCGGGGGGACACTAAATCCTACGAGCAGTACTTC.

This chain connects TRBV27 to TRBJ2-7; unclear D gene. The CDR3 has 13 residues. Trimming removed 3 bases at V and 6 bases at J, with 12 bases between. Germline CDR1 reads MNHEY; CDR2 reads SMNVEV (reference sequence). The CDR3 DNA reads as TGTGCCAGCAGTTTCCCCCCCCCGAGCGAGCAGTACTTC. Translating it yields CASSFPPPSEQYF.

The rearrangement links TRBV5-6 to TRBJ1-1, with 10 bases that match TRBD1. From germline, CDR1 is SGHDT and CDR2 YYEEEE. V gave up 0 bases and J gave up 5 bases; unmatched junction bases: 4. The CDR3 contains 15 residues. DNA of the CDR3: TGTGCCAGCAGCTTGGTGGGACAGGGGAGGACTGAAGCTTTCTTT. Its translation: CASSLVGQGRTEAFF.

This chain uses TRBV7-9 with TRBJ1-2, with D possibly matching TRBD1 (5 bases). CDR1 SEHNR and CDR2 FQNEAQ come from the germline V gene (reference sequence). This CDR3 contains 13 residues. V dropped 3 bases and J dropped 7 bases, with 12 bases sitting between them. The CDR3: CASSLDTWGGYTF. The CDR3 nucleotides are TGTGCCAGCAGCTTGGACACTTGGGGTGGCTACACCTTC. Full variable domain (missing parts from reference TRBV7-9 and TRBJ1-2): DTGVSQNPRHKITKRGQNVTFRCDPISEHNRLYWYRQTLGQGPEFLTYFQNEAQLEKSRLLSDRFSAERPKGSFSTLEIQRTEQGDSAMYLCASSLDTWGGYTFGSGTRLTVV.

This rearrangement joins TRBV19 to TRBJ2-2; tentatively, D is TRBD1 or TRBD2 (5 bases each). This CDR3 has 15 residues. Germline assignment: CDR1 LNHDA and CDR2 SQIVND (reference sequence). With 4 bases removed from V and 1 base from J, the gap between germline ends came to 10 bases. CDR3 protein: CASSNRDGNTGELFF. CDR3 DNA: TGTGCCAGTAGTAACCGGGACGGGAACACCGGGGAGCTGTTTTTT.

The rearrangement links TRBV7-6 to TRBJ1-3; D remains unclear. The germline gives CDR1 SGHVS, CDR2 FNYEAQ. The V and J ends lost 5 bases and 1 base respectively, with 12 bases between them. This CDR3 region has 15 residues. CDR3 amino acids: CASSPMADSGNTIYF. CDR3 nucleotide sequence: TGTGCCAGCAGCCCGATGGCGGATTCTGGAAACACCATATATTTT.